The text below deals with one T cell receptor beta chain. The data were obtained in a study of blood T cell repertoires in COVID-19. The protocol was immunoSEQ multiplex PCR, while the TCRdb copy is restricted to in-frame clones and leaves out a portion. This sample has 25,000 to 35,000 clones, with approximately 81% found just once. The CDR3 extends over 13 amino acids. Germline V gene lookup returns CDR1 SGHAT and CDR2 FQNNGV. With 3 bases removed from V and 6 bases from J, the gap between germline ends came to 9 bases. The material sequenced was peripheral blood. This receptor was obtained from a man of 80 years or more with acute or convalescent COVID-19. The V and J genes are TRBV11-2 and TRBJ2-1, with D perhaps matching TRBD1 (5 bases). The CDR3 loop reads CASSLGHGNEQFF. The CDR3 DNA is TGTGCCAGCAGCTTGGGGCATGGCAATGAGCAGTTCTTC.